This T cell receptor (beta chain) was profiled in a study of blood T cell repertoires in COVID-19. In the study overall: There were acute and convalescent COVID-19 samples, and they came from the United States, Italy and Spain. From T cells, B-cell-depleted T cells, or PBMCs came the material, which was cDNA or gDNA.

CDR1 and CDR2 (germline): GTSNPN, SVGIG (reference sequence). Trimming pared 1 base from V and 5 bases from J, leaving 17 bases between. CDR3 size: 16 residues. Original processing methods: Reference gene primer amplification gave estimated nucleated cell counts. Profiled with immunoSEQ multiplex PCR; TCRdb holds only in-frame clones, not every one. The V and J calls and clone size come from that table; D and trimming were worked out from the DNA. The data show about 240,000 clones, with around 90% seen just once and 7.2% held by the top ten. J is TRBJ2-2 and V is TRBV30; no firm D call. This clonotype originated in a man in his fifties or sixties who had recovered from COVID-19. The specimen sequenced was peripheral blood. DNA for the CDR3: TGTGCCTGGAGTGCAGGCCACCCACTTAAGACCGGGGAGCTGTTTTTT. Encoded protein: CAWSAGHPLKTGELFF. The full variable domain, rest sourced from reference TRBV30 and TRBJ2-2, is SQTIHQWPATLVQPVGSPLSLECTVEGTSNPNLYWYRQAAGRGLQLLFYSVGIGQISSEVPQNLSASRPQDRQFILSSKKLLLSDSGFYLCAWSAGHPLKTGELFFGEGSRLTVL.